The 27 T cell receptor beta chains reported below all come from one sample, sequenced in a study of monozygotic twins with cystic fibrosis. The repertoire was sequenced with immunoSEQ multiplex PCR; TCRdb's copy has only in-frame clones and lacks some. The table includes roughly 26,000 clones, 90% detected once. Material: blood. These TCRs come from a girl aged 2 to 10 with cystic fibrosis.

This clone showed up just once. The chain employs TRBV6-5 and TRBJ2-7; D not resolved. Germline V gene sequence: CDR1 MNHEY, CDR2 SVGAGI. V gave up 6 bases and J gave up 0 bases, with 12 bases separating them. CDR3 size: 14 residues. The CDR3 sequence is CASSRSDGSYEQYF. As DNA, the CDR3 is TGTGCCAGCAGCCGTTCGGACGGCTCCTACGAGCAGTACTTC.

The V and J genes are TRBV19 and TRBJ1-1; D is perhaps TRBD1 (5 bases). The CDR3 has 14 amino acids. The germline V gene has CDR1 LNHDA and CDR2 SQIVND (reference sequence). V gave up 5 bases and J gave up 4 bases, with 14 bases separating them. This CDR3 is CASSQGSRFTEAFF. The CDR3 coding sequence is TGTGCCAGTAGTCAGGGATCTCGGTTCACTGAAGCTTTCTTT.

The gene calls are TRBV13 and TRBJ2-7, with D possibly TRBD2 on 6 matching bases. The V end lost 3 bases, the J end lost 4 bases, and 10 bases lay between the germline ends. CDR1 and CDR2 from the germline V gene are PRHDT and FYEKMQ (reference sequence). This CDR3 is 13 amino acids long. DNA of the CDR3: TGTGCCAGCAGCTTGGGAGGAGGATACGAGCAGTACTTC. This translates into CASSLGGGYEQYF.

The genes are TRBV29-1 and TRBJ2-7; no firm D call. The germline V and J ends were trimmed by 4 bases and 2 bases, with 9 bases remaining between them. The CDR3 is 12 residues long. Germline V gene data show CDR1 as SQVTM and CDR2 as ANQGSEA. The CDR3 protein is CSVALTPYEQYF. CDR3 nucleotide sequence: TGCAGCGTTGCCCTTACCCCCTACGAGCAGTACTTC.

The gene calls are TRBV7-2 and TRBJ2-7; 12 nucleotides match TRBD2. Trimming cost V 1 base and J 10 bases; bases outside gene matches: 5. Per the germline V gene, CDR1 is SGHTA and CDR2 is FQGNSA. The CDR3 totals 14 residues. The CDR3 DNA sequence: TGTGCCAGCAGCTTAGTCCTAGCGGGGGGGCACCAGTACTTC. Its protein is CASSLVLAGGHQYF.

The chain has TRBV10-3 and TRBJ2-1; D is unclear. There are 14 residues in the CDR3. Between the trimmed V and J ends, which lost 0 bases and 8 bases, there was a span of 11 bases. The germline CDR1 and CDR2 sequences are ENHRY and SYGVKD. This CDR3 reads CAISESLLSDEQFF. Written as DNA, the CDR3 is TGTGCCATCAGTGAGTCGCTGCTTTCCGATGAGCAGTTCTTC.

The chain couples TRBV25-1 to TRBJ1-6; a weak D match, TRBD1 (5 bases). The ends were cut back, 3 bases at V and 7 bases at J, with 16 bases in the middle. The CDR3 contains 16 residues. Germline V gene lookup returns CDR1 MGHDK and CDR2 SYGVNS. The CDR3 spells CASSDQPGLSNSPLHF. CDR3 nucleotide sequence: TGTGCCAGCAGTGACCAACCGGGACTTTCCAATTCACCCCTCCACTTT.

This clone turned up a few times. The chain's CDR3 is CASSQVRGATGELFF. DNA for the CDR3: TGCGCCAGCAGCCAAGTGCGGGGGGCCACCGGGGAGCTGTTTTTT. J is TRBJ2-2 and V is TRBV4-1, with 8 bases lining up with TRBD2. CDR1 is MGHRA and CDR2 is YSYEKL in the germline V gene. The J segment lost 4 bases and the V segment lost 1 base, leaving 2 bases of the junction unmatched. CDR3 length: 15 amino acids.

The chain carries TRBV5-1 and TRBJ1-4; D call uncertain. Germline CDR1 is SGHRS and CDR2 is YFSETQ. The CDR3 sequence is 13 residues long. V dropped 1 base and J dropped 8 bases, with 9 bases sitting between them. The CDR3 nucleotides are TGCGCCAGCAGCTTGAAAGTCGGGGAAAAACTGTTTTTT. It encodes CASSLKVGEKLFF.

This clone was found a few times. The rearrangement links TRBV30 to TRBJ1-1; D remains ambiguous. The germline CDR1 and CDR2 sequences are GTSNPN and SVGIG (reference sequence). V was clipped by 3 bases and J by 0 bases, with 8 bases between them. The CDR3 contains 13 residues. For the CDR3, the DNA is TGTGCCTGGAGACGACTCATGAACACTGAAGCTTTCTTT. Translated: CAWRRLMNTEAFF.

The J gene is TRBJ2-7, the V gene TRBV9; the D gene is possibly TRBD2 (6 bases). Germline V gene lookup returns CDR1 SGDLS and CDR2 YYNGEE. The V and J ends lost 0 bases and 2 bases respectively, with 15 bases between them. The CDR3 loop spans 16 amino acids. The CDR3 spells CASSVGVGAGPYEQYF. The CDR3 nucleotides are TGTGCCAGCAGCGTAGGTGTTGGGGCGGGACCCTACGAGCAGTACTTC.

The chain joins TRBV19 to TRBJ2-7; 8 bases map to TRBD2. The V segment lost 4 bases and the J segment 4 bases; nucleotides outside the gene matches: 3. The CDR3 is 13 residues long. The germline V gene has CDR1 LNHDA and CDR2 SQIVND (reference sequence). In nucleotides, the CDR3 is TGTGCCAGTAGTAGCGGGGGGAAGTACGAGCAGTACTTC. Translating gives CASSSGGKYEQYF.

The CDR3 bases are TGTGCCAGCAGCTCCGAACAGCGGGGGGTTTACGAGCAGTACTTC. It is translated as CASSSEQRGVYEQYF. The chain links TRBV7-9 to TRBJ2-7; TRBD2 aligns across 9 bases. J was trimmed by 4 bases and V by 4 bases; bases with no gene match: 8. CDR3 size: 15 residues. The germline CDR1 and CDR2 sequences are SEHNR and FQNEAQ (reference sequence).

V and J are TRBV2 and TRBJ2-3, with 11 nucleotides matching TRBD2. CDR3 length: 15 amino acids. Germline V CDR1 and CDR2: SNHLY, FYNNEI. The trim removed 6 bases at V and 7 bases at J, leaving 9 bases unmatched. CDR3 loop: CASRAGLAGGYTQYF. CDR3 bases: TGTGCCAGCAGAGCGGGGCTAGCGGGGGGATATACGCAGTATTTT.

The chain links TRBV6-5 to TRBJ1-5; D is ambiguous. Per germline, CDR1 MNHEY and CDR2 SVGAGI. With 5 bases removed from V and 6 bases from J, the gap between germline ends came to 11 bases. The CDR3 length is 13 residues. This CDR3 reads CASSLAASQPQHF. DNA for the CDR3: TGTGCCAGCAGTCTGGCCGCCAGTCAGCCCCAGCATTTT.

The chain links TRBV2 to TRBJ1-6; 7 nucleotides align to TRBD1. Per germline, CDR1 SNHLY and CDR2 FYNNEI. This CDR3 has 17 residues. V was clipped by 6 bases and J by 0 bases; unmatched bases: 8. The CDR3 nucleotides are TGTGCCAGCAGCATCCAGGGGGGGGGCTCCTATAATTCACCCCTCCACTTT. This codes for CASSIQGGGSYNSPLHF.

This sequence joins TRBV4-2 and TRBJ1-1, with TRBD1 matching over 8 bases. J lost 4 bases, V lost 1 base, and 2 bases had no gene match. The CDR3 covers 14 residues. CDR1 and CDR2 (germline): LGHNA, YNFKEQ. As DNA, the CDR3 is TGTGCCAGCAGCCAAGTTACAGGGGGCACTGAAGCTTTCTTT. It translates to CASSQVTGGTEAFF.

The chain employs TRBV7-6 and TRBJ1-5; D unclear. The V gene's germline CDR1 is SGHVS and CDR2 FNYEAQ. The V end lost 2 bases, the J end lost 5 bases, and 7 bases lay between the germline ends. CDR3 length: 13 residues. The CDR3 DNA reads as TGTGCCAGCAGCTTACAGATAGATCAGCCCCAGCATTTT. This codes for CASSLQIDQPQHF.

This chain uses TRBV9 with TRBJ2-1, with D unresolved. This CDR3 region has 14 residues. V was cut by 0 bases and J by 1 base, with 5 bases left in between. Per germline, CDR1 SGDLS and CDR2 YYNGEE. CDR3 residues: CASSVVVSYNEQFF. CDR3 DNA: TGTGCCAGCAGCGTAGTAGTTTCCTACAATGAGCAGTTCTTC.

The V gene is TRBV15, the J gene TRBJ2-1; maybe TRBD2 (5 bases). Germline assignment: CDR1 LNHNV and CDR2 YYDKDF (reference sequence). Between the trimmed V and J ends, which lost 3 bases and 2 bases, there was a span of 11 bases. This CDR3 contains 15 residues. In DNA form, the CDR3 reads TGTGCCACCAGCAGGGCCCTAGCCACCTACAATGAGCAGTTCTTC. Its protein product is CATSRALATYNEQFF.

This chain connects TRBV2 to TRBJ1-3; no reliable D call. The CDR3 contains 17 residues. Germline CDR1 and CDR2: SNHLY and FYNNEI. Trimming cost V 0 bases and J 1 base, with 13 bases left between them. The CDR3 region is CASSEALVVTSGNTIYF. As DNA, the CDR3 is TGTGCCAGCAGTGAAGCGTTAGTGGTTACATCTGGAAACACCATATATTTT. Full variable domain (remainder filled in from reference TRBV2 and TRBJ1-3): EPEVTQTPSHQVTQMGQEVILRCVPISNHLYFYWYRQILGQKVEFLVSFYNNEISEKSEIFDDQFSVERPDGSNFTLKIRSTKLEDSAMYFCASSEALVVTSGNTIYFGEGSWLTVV.

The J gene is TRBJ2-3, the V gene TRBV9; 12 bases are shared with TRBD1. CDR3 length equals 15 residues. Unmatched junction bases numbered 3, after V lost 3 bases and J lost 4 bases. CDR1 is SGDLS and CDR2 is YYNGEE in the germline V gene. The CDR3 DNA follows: TGTGCCAGCAGCGCCGGGACAGGGGGCCCAGATACGCAGTATTTT. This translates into CASSAGTGGPDTQYF.

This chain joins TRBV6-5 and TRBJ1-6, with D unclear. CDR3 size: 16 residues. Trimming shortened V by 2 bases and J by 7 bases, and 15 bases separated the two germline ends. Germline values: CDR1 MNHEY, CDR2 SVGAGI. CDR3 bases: TGTGCCAGCAGTTACGGGAGGTCAACCACCAATTCACCCCTCCACTTT. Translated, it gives CASSYGRSTTNSPLHF.

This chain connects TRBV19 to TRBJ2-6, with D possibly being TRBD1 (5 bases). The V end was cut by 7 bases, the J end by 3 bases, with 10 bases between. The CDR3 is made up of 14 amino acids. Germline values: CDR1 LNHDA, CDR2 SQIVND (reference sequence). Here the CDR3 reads CASKGADGANVLTF. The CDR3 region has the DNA TGTGCCAGTAAAGGGGCGGATGGGGCCAACGTCCTGACTTTC.

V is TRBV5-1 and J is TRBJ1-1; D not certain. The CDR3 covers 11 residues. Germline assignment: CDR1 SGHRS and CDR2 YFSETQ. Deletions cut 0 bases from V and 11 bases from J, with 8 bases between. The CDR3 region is CASSLEGDAFF. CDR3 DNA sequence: TGCGCCAGCAGCTTGGAAGGAGACGCTTTCTTT. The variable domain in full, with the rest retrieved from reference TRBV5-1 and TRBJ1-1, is KAGVTQTPRYLIKTRGQQVTLSCSPISGHRSVSWYQQTPGQGLQFLFEYFSETQRNKGNFPGRFSGRQFSNSRSEMNVSTLELGDSALYLCASSLEGDAFFGQGTRLTVV.

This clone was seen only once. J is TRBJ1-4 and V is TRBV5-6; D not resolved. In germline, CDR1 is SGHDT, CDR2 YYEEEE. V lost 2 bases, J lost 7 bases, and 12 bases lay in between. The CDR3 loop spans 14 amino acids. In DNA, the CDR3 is TGTGCCAGCAGCTTCCGACGGCGCGGTGAAAAACTGTTTTTT. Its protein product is CASSFRRRGEKLFF.

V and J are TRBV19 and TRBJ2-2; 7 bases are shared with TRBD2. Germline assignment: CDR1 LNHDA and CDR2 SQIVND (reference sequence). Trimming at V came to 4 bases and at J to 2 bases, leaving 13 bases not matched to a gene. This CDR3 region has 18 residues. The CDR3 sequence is CASSTGGWSLYNTGELFF. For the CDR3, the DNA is TGTGCCAGTAGTACCGGGGGGTGGAGTCTCTACAACACCGGGGAGCTGTTTTTT.